This TCR beta chain was found in a study of beta chain features in type 1 diabetes. Turning to the study itself: Examined across all samples were roughly 100 million sorted cells.

The single heparinised draw taken from each donor contained around 100 mL of blood on average. J gave up 6 bases and V 4 bases, and 12 bases lay outside the gene matches. CDR1 and CDR2 from the germline V gene are MNHNS and SASEGT. CDR3 length: 18 amino acids. General study results and limits: In comparison with healthy donors, patients had naive, central memory and Treg TCRB repertoires that appeared more similar.

All of the isolated RNA was reverse transcribed, so expressed TCRB transcripts were sequenced. About 3.6 million reads was the average for naive, central memory and regulatory T cell samples. The repertoire was sequenced with immunoSEQ multiplex PCR; TCRdb's copy has only in-frame clones and lacks some. This table has roughly 170,000 clones, 10% to 15% appearing once. Notes on this clone: Its antigen is undetermined.

Sequencing used central memory CD4+ T cells from blood. The chain combines TRBV6-1 with TRBJ2-7, with 16 bases fitting TRBD2. The clonotype comes from a young woman in good health. CDR3 residues: CASSARPPGLAGGGEQYF. In nucleotides, the CDR3 is TGTGCCAGCAGTGCGAGACCCCCGGGACTAGCGGGAGGGGGCGAGCAGTACTTC.